Listed below are T cell receptor beta chains from one sample, sequenced in a study of cytomegalovirus exposure and HLA in healthy donors. Sequencing used immunoSEQ multiplex PCR; TCRdb keeps in-frame clones, though not all of them. The sample carries about 54,000 clones, about four fifths recorded once. Sequenced input: PBMCs. These receptors were obtained from a woman younger than 30 in good health and CMV-seronegative. CDR3s include the opening cysteine and the closing phenylalanine or tryptophan. A D gene is named only where the DNA matches it firmly. The size entry is marked missing in some rows and otherwise reads once, few, many or a size class.

v_gene: TRBV9
abundance: .
j_gene: TRBJ1-4
d_gene: .
CDR3nt: TGTGCCAGCAGCGTAGGGGCAGGTTGGTTAAATGAAAAACTGTTTTTT
CDR3aa: CASSVGAGWLNEKLFF

v_gene: TRBV4-1
abundance: once
j_gene: TRBJ2-1
d_gene: TRBD2
CDR3nt: TGCGCCAGCAGCCAACGGGGAACTAGCGGCTACAATGAGCAGTTCTTC
CDR3aa: CASSQRGTSGYNEQFF

v_gene: TRBV25-1
abundance: few
j_gene: TRBJ2-7
d_gene: .
CDR3nt: TGTGCCAGCCGACAGACGGGGGACTCTCACTCCTACGAGCAGTACTTC
CDR3aa: CASRQTGDSHSYEQYF

v_gene: TRBV27
abundance: .
j_gene: TRBJ2-2
d_gene: .
CDR3nt: TGTGCCAGCAGTTATAACAGGGTAACCGGGGAGCTGTTTTTT
CDR3aa: CASSYNRVTGELFF

v_gene: TRBV5-8
abundance: .
j_gene: TRBJ1-2
d_gene: .
CDR3nt: TGTGCCAGCAGCTTGGTCGGGAGAAACTATGGCTACACCTTC
CDR3aa: CASSLVGRNYGYTF

v_gene: TRBV19
abundance: .
j_gene: TRBJ2-5
d_gene: TRBD2
CDR3nt: TGTGCCAGTAGTAACGGGGGAGGGATCGAGGCCCAGTACTTC
CDR3aa: CASSNGGGIEAQYF

v_gene: TRBV5-1
abundance: .
j_gene: TRBJ1-6
d_gene: .
CDR3nt: TGCGCCAGCAGGGTCGACAGGTCCCTCTCCTATAATTCACCCCTCCACTTT
CDR3aa: CASRVDRSLSYNSPLHF

v_gene: TRBV19
abundance: .
j_gene: TRBJ1-5
d_gene: .
CDR3nt: TGTGCCAGTAGTATAGGGCCGGGTCCGAATCAGCCCCAGCATTTT
CDR3aa: CASSIGPGPNQPQHF

v_gene: TRBV15
abundance: .
j_gene: TRBJ1-5
d_gene: TRBD1
CDR3nt: TGTGCCACCAGCAGAGATTTGGGACAGAATCAGCCCCAGCATTTT
CDR3aa: CATSRDLGQNQPQHF

v_gene: TRBV6-5
abundance: .
j_gene: TRBJ1-2
d_gene: .
CDR3nt: TGTGCCAGCAGTTACGCAGGGCGTTCCGGCTACACCTTC
CDR3aa: CASSYAGRSGYTF

v_gene: TRBV29-1
abundance: once
j_gene: TRBJ1-5
d_gene: .
CDR3nt: TGCAGCGTTTCGGGGGAAGGAAGGAGTCAGCCCCAGCATTTT
CDR3aa: CSVSGEGRSQPQHF

v_gene: TRBV7-8
abundance: .
j_gene: TRBJ1-1
d_gene: .
CDR3nt: TGTGCCAGCAGCCCCCTTGCGGCGAACACTGAAGCTTTCTTT
CDR3aa: CASSPLAANTEAFF

v_gene: TRBV7-5
abundance: few
j_gene: TRBJ2-7
d_gene: .
CDR3nt: TGTGTCAGAAGCTTAGCCGGTCGGGTACCCTACGAGCAGTACTTC
CDR3aa: CVRSLAGRVPYEQYF

v_gene: TRBV7-2
abundance: .
j_gene: TRBJ2-7
d_gene: TRBD1
CDR3nt: TGTGCCAGCAGCCCCGGGACAGTGTCCTACGAGCAGTACTTC
CDR3aa: CASSPGTVSYEQYF

v_gene: TRBV7-8
abundance: .
j_gene: TRBJ2-1
d_gene: .
CDR3nt: TGTGCCAGCAGCTTAGGCGGGGGCACCTCCTACAATGAGCAGTTCTTC
CDR3aa: CASSLGGGTSYNEQFF

v_gene: TRBV18
abundance: few
j_gene: TRBJ1-4
d_gene: TRBD1
CDR3nt: TGTGCCAGCTCACCACGGTCAGGGGGCGCTCTCGCTAATGAAAAACTGTTTTTT
CDR3aa: CASSPRSGGALANEKLFF

v_gene: TRBV18
abundance: .
j_gene: TRBJ2-7
d_gene: TRBD2
CDR3nt: TGTGCCAGCTCACAAGGACTAGCGGGAGTCGAGCAGTACTTC
CDR3aa: CASSQGLAGVEQYF

v_gene: TRBV5-1
abundance: .
j_gene: TRBJ2-7
d_gene: .
CDR3nt: TGCGCCAGCAGCTTATACAGAAGTCCCTACGAGCAGTACTTC
CDR3aa: CASSLYRSPYEQYF